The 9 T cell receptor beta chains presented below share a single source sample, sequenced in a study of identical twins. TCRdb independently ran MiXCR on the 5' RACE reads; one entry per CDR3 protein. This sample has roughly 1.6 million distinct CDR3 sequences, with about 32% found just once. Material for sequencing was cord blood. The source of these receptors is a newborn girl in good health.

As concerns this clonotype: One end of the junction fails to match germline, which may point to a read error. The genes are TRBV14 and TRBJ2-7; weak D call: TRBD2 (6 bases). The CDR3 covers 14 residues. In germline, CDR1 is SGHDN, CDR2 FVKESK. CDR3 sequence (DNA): TGTGCCAGCAGCCACAAGACTAGGACCTACGAGCAGCACTTC. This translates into CASSHKTRTYEQHF.

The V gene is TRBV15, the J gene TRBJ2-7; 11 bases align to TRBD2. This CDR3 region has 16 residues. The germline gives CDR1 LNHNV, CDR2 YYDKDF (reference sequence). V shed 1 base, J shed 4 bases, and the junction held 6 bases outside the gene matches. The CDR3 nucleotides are TGTGCCACCAGCAGAGGCAGACTAGCGGGAAAGTACGAGCAGTACTTC. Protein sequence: CATSRGRLAGKYEQYF.

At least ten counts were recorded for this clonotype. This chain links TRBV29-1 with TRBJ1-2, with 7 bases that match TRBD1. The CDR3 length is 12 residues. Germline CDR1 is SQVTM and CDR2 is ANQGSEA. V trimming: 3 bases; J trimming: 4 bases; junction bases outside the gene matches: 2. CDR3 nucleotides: TGCAGCGTTGAGACAGGGCCCTATGGCTACACCTTC. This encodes CSVETGPYGYTF.

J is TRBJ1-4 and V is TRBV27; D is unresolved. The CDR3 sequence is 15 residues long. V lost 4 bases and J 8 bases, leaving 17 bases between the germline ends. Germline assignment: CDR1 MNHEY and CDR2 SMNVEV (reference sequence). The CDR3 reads CASSYSTTRGEKLFF. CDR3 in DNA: TGTGCCAGCAGTTACAGCACCACGAGAGGGGAAAAACTGTTTTTT.

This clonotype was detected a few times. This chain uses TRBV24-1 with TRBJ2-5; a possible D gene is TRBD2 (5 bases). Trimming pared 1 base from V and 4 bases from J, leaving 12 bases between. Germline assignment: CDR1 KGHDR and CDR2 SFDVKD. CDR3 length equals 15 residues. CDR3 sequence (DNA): TGTGCCACCAGTGATTTCGGGGTAGCAGGAGAGACCCAGTACTTC. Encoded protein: CATSDFGVAGETQYF.

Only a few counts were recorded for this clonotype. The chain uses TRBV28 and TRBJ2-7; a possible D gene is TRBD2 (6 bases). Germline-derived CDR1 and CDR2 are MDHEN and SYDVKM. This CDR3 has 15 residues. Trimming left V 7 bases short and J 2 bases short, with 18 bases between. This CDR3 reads CASKGTGEGTYEQYF. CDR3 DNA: TGTGCCAGCAAGGGAACGGGGGAAGGGACCTACGAGCAGTACTTC. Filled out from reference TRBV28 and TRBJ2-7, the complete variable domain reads DVKVTQSSRYLVKRTGEKVFLECVQDMDHENMFWYRQDPGLGLRLIYFSYDVKMKEKGDIPEGYSVSREKKERFSLILESASTNQTSMYLCASKGTGEGTYEQYFGPGTRLTVT.

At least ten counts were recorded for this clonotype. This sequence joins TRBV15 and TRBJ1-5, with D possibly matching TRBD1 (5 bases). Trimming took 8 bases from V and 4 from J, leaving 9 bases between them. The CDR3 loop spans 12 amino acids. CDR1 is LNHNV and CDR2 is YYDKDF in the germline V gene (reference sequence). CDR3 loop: CATSRANQPQHF. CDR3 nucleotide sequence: TGTGCCACCTCCAGGGCGAATCAGCCCCAGCATTTT.

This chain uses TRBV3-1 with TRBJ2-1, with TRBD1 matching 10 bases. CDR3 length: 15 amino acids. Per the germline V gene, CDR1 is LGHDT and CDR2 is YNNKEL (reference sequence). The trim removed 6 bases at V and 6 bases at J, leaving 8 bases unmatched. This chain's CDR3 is CASSIDRGRVNEQFF. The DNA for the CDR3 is TGTGCCAGCAGTATCGACAGGGGGCGGGTCAATGAGCAGTTCTTC.

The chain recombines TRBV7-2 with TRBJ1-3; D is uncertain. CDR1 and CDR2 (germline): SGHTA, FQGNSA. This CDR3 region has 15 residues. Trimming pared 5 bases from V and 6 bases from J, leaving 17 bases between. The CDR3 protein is CASSPQAGRTNTIYF. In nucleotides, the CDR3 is TGTGCCAGCAGCCCCCAGGCAGGCCGAACAAACACCATATATTTT.